The 32 T cell receptor beta chains below come from one sample, sequenced in a study of cytotoxic CD8 clonotypes in ibrutinib-treated CLL. Here immunoSEQ multiplex PCR was the method, and the copy in TCRdb shows in-frame clones only, minus some. The table shows about 92,000 clones, with roughly three quarters occurring only once. Sequencing used PBMCs, obtained after 24 months of ibrutinib treatment. These receptors came from a human donor with chronic lymphocytic leukemia.

The chain uses TRBV27 and TRBJ2-3; no clear D. The CDR3 runs to 15 residues. V was trimmed by 2 bases and J by 3 bases, leaving 12 bases between them. Germline CDR1 MNHEY, CDR2 SMNVEV (reference sequence). CDR3 nucleotide sequence: TGTGCCAGCAGTTTAGATTACTCCTGGACAGATACGCAGTATTTT. The encoded protein is CASSLDYSWTDTQYF.

CDR3 DNA sequence: TGTGCCAGCAGCTTAGCGCAAGGGGCCTCCTACGAGCAGTACTTC. It encodes CASSLAQGASYEQYF. The J gene is TRBJ2-7, the V gene TRBV7-6; TRBD1 might be the D (5 bases). This CDR3 is 15 amino acids long. Deletions cut 0 bases from V and 0 bases from J, with 9 bases between. CDR1 and CDR2 from the germline V gene are SGHVS and FNYEAQ.

This chain links TRBV7-2 with TRBJ2-5; no reliable D call. CDR3 length: 11 amino acids. The V gene's germline CDR1 is SGHTA and CDR2 FQGNSA. V was cut by 3 bases and J by 4 bases, with 3 bases left in between. DNA of the CDR3: TGTGCCAGCAGCTTCGGAGAGACCCAGTACTTC. The encoded protein is CASSFGETQYF. Variable domain in full (rest from reference TRBV7-2 and TRBJ2-5): GAGVSQSPSNKVTEKGKDVELRCDPISGHTALYWYRQSLGQGLEFLIYFQGNSAPDKSGLPSDRFSAERTGGSVSTLTIQRTQQEDSAVYLCASSFGETQYFGPGTRLLVL.

The CDR3 here is CASSQMGTDEQFF. The CDR3 coding sequence is TGTGCCAGCAGCCAAATGGGGACGGATGAGCAGTTCTTC. The chain has TRBV4-2 and TRBJ2-1; TRBD1 or TRBD2 may be the D gene (5 bases each). The V gene's germline CDR1 is LGHNA and CDR2 YNFKEQ. V was shortened by 2 bases and J by 8 bases, with 10 bases between the two germline ends. This CDR3 is built from 13 residues.

The chain combines TRBV5-1 with TRBJ2-5; tentative D call: TRBD1 (5 bases). Trimming removed 0 bases from V and 2 bases from J, with 14 bases in between. Germline V gene sequence: CDR1 SGHRS, CDR2 YFSETQ. CDR3 length: 16 residues. The CDR3 loop is CASSLGGAGSQETQYF. CDR3 sequence (DNA): TGCGCCAGCAGCTTGGGCGGCGCAGGGTCGCAAGAGACCCAGTACTTC.

This clone showed up just once. The CDR3 sequence: CASSGSLSGANVLTF. The CDR3, as DNA: TGTGCCAGCAGCGGGAGTCTCTCTGGGGCCAACGTCCTGACTTTC. V gene TRBV7-9 combines with J gene TRBJ2-6; D is possibly TRBD2 (5 bases). V was pared by 5 bases and J by 0 bases, with 8 bases between. From germline, CDR1 is SEHNR and CDR2 FQNEAQ (reference sequence). CDR3 size: 15 residues.

This chain links TRBV9 with TRBJ2-3; TRBD1 is a possible D gene (7 bases). Germline loops: CDR1 SGDLS, CDR2 YYNGEE. The CDR3 consists of 14 residues. The V gene lost 4 bases and the J gene lost 7 bases, with 16 bases spanning the gap. The CDR3 coding sequence is TGTGCCAGCAGCCTCCAGGGGGGTAGGAATACGCAGTATTTT. It encodes CASSLQGGRNTQYF.

The chain uses TRBV5-1 and TRBJ2-1; 13 nucleotides agree with TRBD2. The CDR3 is made up of 16 amino acids. V lost 4 bases to trimming and J lost 8 bases; unmatched junction nucleotides: 9. Germline assignment: CDR1 SGHRS and CDR2 YFSETQ. Written as DNA, the CDR3 is TGCGCCAGCAGCGGGTGGACTAGCGGGAGCTTCTATGAGCAGTTCTTC. Encoded protein: CASSGWTSGSFYEQFF.

This clone is labeled as medium-sized (0.01 to 0.1%). The chain employs TRBV10-1 and TRBJ1-4, with no clear D. This CDR3 comprises 13 residues. Trimming pared 11 bases from V and 4 bases from J, leaving 14 bases between. Germline CDR1 WNHNN, CDR2 SYGVQD (reference sequence). CDR3 residues: CAYTNRDNEKLFF. CDR3 in DNA: TGCGCCTATACCAACAGAGATAATGAAAAACTGTTTTTT.

This clone was recorded once. V and J are TRBV6-5 and TRBJ2-7; D is tentatively TRBD1 or TRBD2 (5 bases each). Germline V lookup: CDR1 MNHEY, CDR2 SVGAGI. V lost 0 bases and J 6 bases, leaving 6 bases between the germline ends. CDR3 length: 12 residues. CDR3 DNA: TGTGCCAGCAGTTACTCGAGGGGCGAGCAGTACTTC. This translates into CASSYSRGEQYF.

V is TRBV11-2 and J is TRBJ2-2, with 7 bases matching TRBD1. V lost 1 base and J lost 0; bases outside the gene matches: 5. CDR1 SGHAT and CDR2 FQNNGV come from the germline V gene. CDR3 size: 17 residues. CDR3 nucleotide sequence: TGTGCCAGCAGCTTAGGAGTCGGGACAGCGAACACCGGGGAGCTGTTTTTT. This translates into CASSLGVGTANTGELFF.

This chain links TRBV28 with TRBJ2-2; 7 positions agree with TRBD1. This CDR3 region has 14 residues. V lost 3 bases to trimming and J lost 5 bases; unmatched junction nucleotides: 3. Per the germline V gene, CDR1 is MDHEN and CDR2 is SYDVKM. The CDR3 bases are TGTGCCAGCAGTTTCGACAGGGTTACCGGGGAGCTGTTTTTT. It translates to CASSFDRVTGELFF.

The rearrangement uses TRBV6-5 and TRBJ1-1, with 8 positions matching TRBD1. This CDR3 has 16 residues. In germline, CDR1 is MNHEY, CDR2 SVGAGI. J was trimmed by 7 bases and V by 0 bases; bases with no gene match: 10. The CDR3 nucleotides are TGTGCCAGCAGTTACTCCCGGACAGGGAAGGAAGGTGAAGCTTTCTTT. Protein: CASSYSRTGKEGEAFF.

V and J are TRBV13 and TRBJ2-1; 14 bases are a match to TRBD2. The CDR3 is 20 residues long. Unmatched junction bases numbered 22, after V lost 5 bases and J lost 10 bases. Germline V lookup: CDR1 PRHDT, CDR2 FYEKMQ (reference sequence). In DNA, the CDR3 is TGTGCCAGCAGCACCCCCCCCGGGACTAGCGGGAGCAAGCGGGTTAGAGAGCAGTTCTTC. Translated: CASSTPPGTSGSKRVREQFF.

J is TRBJ2-5 and V is TRBV9; D is unclear. The V end lost 3 bases, the J end lost 1 base, and 4 bases lay between the germline ends. This CDR3 region has 12 residues. CDR1 SGDLS and CDR2 YYNGEE come from the germline V gene. The CDR3 nucleotides are TGTGCCAGCAGCGGGGCCCAAGAGACCCAGTACTTC. It is translated as CASSGAQETQYF.

This clone has more than one count but fewer than ten. The V and J genes are TRBV10-1 and TRBJ1-2, with D hard to call. Germline-derived CDR1 and CDR2 are WNHNN and SYGVQD (reference sequence). The CDR3 totals 15 residues. The V end was cut by 2 bases, the J end by 2 bases, with 12 bases between. The CDR3 region is CASSEPTGNNYGYTF. The CDR3 region has the DNA TGCGCCAGCAGTGAGCCGACCGGGAACAACTATGGCTACACCTTC.

The chain has TRBV5-1 and TRBJ1-4; D may be TRBD1 (6 bases). From germline, CDR1 is SGHRS and CDR2 YFSETQ. The V gene lost 4 bases and the J gene lost 4 bases, with 11 bases spanning the gap. This CDR3 spans 14 amino acids. This CDR3 reads CASSLQGINEKLFF. The DNA of the CDR3 is TGCGCCAGCAGCCTACAGGGTATTAATGAAAAACTGTTTTTT.

This clone was recorded a few times. The chain couples TRBV18 to TRBJ1-5; 7 bases match TRBD1. The trim removed 3 bases at V and 1 base at J, leaving 6 bases unmatched. Per germline, CDR1 KGHSH and CDR2 LQKENI. This CDR3 has 16 residues. The CDR3 loop is CASSPRTGVSNQPQHF. The CDR3 DNA sequence: TGTGCCAGCTCACCCAGGACAGGAGTGAGCAATCAGCCCCAGCATTTT.

This chain joins TRBV19 and TRBJ2-3, with D perhaps TRBD2 (5 bases). Trimming cost V 9 bases and J 4 bases, with 17 bases left between them. The CDR3 covers 14 residues. The germline V gene has CDR1 LNHDA and CDR2 SQIVND (reference sequence). The CDR3 nucleotides are TGTGCCAGCGAGGGCCGGGCCTTAGCAGATACGCAGTATTTT. Encoded protein: CASEGRALADTQYF.

CDR3: CASGQGNSPLHF. CDR3 nucleotide sequence: TGTGCCAGCGGACAGGGGAATTCACCCCTCCACTTT. The chain joins TRBV9 to TRBJ1-6; TRBD1 agrees at 9 bases. This CDR3 contains 12 residues. Germline V CDR1 and CDR2: SGDLS, YYNGEE. V shed 7 bases and J 7 bases; nucleotides not matched to a gene: 0.

The chain recombines TRBV6-4 with TRBJ1-2; D is unresolved. V lost 5 bases and J lost 4, with 14 bases in between. CDR1 and CDR2 from the germline V gene are MRHNA and SNTAGT. CDR3 size: 14 residues. The CDR3 here is CASSPAPTSYGYTF. The CDR3 DNA reads TGTGCCAGCAGTCCAGCCCCAACCTCCTATGGCTACACCTTC.

CDR3 sequence (DNA): TGCAGCGACCGACAGGGGGCCACTGAAGCTTTCTTT. Translated: CSDRQGATEAFF. The V and J genes are TRBV29-1 and TRBJ1-1; 10 nucleotides line up with TRBD1. The CDR3 is made up of 12 amino acids. CDR1 and CDR2 from the germline V gene are SQVTM and ANQGSEA. With 7 bases clipped from V and 4 bases from J, the junction kept 3 bases outside the gene matches.

The V and J genes are TRBV19 and TRBJ2-7; D is unclear. Deletions cut 5 bases from V and 4 bases from J, with 24 bases between. Per germline, CDR1 LNHDA and CDR2 SQIVND (reference sequence). CDR3 size: 17 residues. The CDR3 sequence is CASSVSAVSSGFYEQYF. DNA for the CDR3: TGTGCCAGTAGTGTCTCGGCCGTGAGTAGTGGCTTTTACGAGCAGTACTTC.

The V and J genes are TRBV6-5 and TRBJ2-2; 8 bases are shared with TRBD2. The ends lost 6 bases at V and 3 bases at J; junction bases unmatched: 6. Germline V gene lookup returns CDR1 MNHEY and CDR2 SVGAGI. This CDR3 spans 15 amino acids. CDR3 sequence reads: CASRSSGADTGELFF. The CDR3 DNA reads as TGTGCCAGCAGGAGTAGCGGGGCGGACACCGGGGAGCTGTTTTTT.

The chain uses TRBV27 and TRBJ2-7; 8 bases are shared with TRBD1. Germline V gene sequence: CDR1 MNHEY, CDR2 SMNVEV (reference sequence). J lost 3 bases, V lost 8 bases, and 12 bases had no gene match. This CDR3 is built from 15 residues. Written as DNA, the CDR3 is TGTGCCAGCGTCCCACGGACAGGGTCGATCTACGAGCAGTACTTC. It specifies CASVPRTGSIYEQYF.

This clone appeared once. The V gene is TRBV7-3, the J gene TRBJ2-5; 8 positions agree with TRBD2. The V and J ends lost 2 bases and 1 base, in that order; junction bases with no gene match: 3. Germline CDR1 is SGHTA and CDR2 is FQGTGA. CDR3 size: 15 residues. The CDR3 DNA is TGTGCCAGCAGCTTAGGGAGCGGGAGCCAAGAGACCCAGTACTTC. It specifies CASSLGSGSQETQYF.

In this sample, this clone turned up once. J is TRBJ1-4 and V is TRBV19; 8 positions match TRBD1. The germline V gene has CDR1 LNHDA and CDR2 SQIVND (reference sequence). J lost 7 bases, V lost 6 bases, and 10 bases had no gene match. The CDR3 extends over 15 amino acids. The CDR3 region is CASRAGQGSFEKLFF. CDR3 DNA: TGTGCCAGTAGGGCCGGACAGGGTTCTTTTGAAAAACTGTTTTTT.

V gene TRBV5-4 combines with J gene TRBJ2-3, with TRBD1 matching 11 bases. The CDR3 is 14 amino acids. CDR1 SGHNT and CDR2 YYREEE come from the germline V gene (reference sequence). Losses at the gene ends were 3 bases for V and 5 bases for J; bases not matched to a gene: 2. The CDR3 region is CASSYGTGGDTQYF. CDR3 in DNA: TGTGCCAGCAGCTACGGGACAGGGGGAGATACGCAGTATTTT. Full variable domain (rest looked up from reference TRBV5-4 and TRBJ2-3): ETGVTQSPTHLIKTRGQQVTLRCSSQSGHNTVSWYQQALGQGPQFIFQYYREEENGRGNFPPRFSGLQFPNYSSELNVNALELDDSALYLCASSYGTGGDTQYFGPGTRLTVL.

The chain has TRBV6-5 and TRBJ2-7; a possible D gene is TRBD2 (7 bases). V gave up 3 bases and J gave up 2 bases, with 17 bases separating them. CDR1 is MNHEY, CDR2 SVGAGI, per germline. The CDR3 is made up of 16 amino acids. CDR3 region: CASSYGRGRSTYEQYF. The CDR3 DNA reads TGTGCCAGCAGTTATGGGAGGGGGAGGTCCACCTACGAGCAGTACTTC.

V gene TRBV10-2 combines with J gene TRBJ2-2, with TRBD1 matching 11 bases. The V gene end was trimmed by 2 bases and the J gene end by 2 bases; junction bases not matched to a gene: 4. CDR3 length: 17 amino acids. Germline V lookup: CDR1 WSHSY, CDR2 SAAADI. Here the CDR3 DNA reads TGCGCCAGCAGTGAGGGACAGGGGGCAGATAACACCGGGGAGCTGTTTTTT. Amino acid sequence: CASSEGQGADNTGELFF.

This chain uses TRBV7-2 with TRBJ2-3; TRBD2 matches 8 bases. V shed 7 bases and J 8 bases; nucleotides not matched to a gene: 11. The length of the CDR3 is 14 residues. Germline V lookup: CDR1 SGHTA, CDR2 FQGNSA. The CDR3 sequence is CASTLGLREGTQYF. DNA for the CDR3: TGTGCCAGCACACTGGGACTCCGGGAGGGTACGCAGTATTTT.

This clone came up many times. The genes are TRBV19 and TRBJ1-1; 8 bases line up with TRBD1. Germline V gene lookup returns CDR1 LNHDA and CDR2 SQIVND (reference sequence). The J segment lost 4 bases and the V segment lost 7 bases, leaving 5 bases of the junction unmatched. CDR3 size: 13 residues. CDR3 in DNA: TGTGCCAGTACCCACAGGGGGATCACTGAAGCTTTCTTT. This gives the protein CASTHRGITEAFF. Using reference TRBV19 and TRBJ1-1 for the parts outside the CDR3, the full variable domain is DGGITQSPKYLFRKEGQNVTLSCEQNLNHDAMYWYRQDPGQGLRLIYYSQIVNDFQKGDIAEGYSVSREKKESFPLTVTSAQKNPTAFYLCASTHRGITEAFFGQGTRLTVV.